The clone carrying this T cell receptor beta chain was seen more than once but under ten times. What it recognizes is unknown. The sample belongs to a study of regulatory dendritic cells for organ transplantation. Study as a whole: Regulatory dendritic cells were monocyte-derived, receiving vitamin D3 on days 0 and 4 and IL-10 on day 4.

The CDR3 length is 14 residues. The germline V and J ends were trimmed by 4 bases and 0 bases, with 7 bases remaining between them. CDR1 is KGHSH and CDR2 is LQKENI in the germline V gene. Study-level findings and limits: The most alloreactive TCR clonotypes were found in resting memory CD8+ cells. Memory CD8+ T cells were the most oligoclonal; naive cells were highly diverse. The authors noted considerable between-person heterogeneity in alloreactive memory CD8+ cells.

Clones were sequenced by immunoSEQ multiplex PCR, and TCRdb holds only the in-frame ones, with some missing. This sample has about 21,000 clones, with 85% to 90% found just once. Sorted subsets were CFSE-labeled and cultured four to six days with allogeneic dendritic cells. The sequenced sample was naive CD4+ T cells from blood cultured with dendritic cells. The sample's subset: CD45RA+ naive T cells. The rearrangement uses TRBV18 and TRBJ1-5; D unclear. This sequence originates from a human donor in good health. In DNA, the CDR3 is TGTGCCAGCTCACAAGGGTATAGCAATCAGCCCCAGCATTTT. Protein: CASSQGYSNQPQHF.